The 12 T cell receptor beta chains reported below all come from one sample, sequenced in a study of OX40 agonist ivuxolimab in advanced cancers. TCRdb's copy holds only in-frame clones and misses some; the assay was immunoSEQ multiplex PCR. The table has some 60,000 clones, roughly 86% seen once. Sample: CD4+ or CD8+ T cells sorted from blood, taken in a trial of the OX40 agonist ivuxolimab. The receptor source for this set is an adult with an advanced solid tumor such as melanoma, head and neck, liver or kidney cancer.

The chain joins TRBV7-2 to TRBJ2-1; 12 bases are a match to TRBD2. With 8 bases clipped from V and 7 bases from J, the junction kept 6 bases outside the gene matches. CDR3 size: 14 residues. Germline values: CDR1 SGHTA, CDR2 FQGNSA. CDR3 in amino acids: CASRPGLAGNEQFF. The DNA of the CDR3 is TGTGCCAGCCGGCCGGGACTAGCGGGTAATGAGCAGTTCTTC.

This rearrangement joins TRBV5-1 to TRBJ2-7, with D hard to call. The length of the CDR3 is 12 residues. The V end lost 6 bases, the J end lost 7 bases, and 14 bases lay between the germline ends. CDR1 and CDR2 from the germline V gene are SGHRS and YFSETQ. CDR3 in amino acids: CASTSPTWEQYF. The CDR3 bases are TGCGCCAGCACATCCCCGACTTGGGAGCAGTACTTC.

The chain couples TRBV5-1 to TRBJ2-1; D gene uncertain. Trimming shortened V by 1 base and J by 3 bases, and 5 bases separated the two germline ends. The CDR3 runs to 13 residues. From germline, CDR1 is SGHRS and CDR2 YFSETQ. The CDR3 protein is CASSLTDYNEQFF. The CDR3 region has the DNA TGCGCCAGCAGCTTGACTGACTACAATGAGCAGTTCTTC.

CDR3 nucleotides: TGTGCCAGCAGCCAACACGGGCATGGCTACACCTTC. Translated: CASSQHGHGYTF. V is TRBV7-2 and J is TRBJ1-2, with D unclear. Germline CDR1 is SGHTA and CDR2 is FQGNSA. The CDR3 has 12 amino acids. Trimming took 5 bases from V and 6 from J, leaving 10 bases between them. The full variable domain, completed using reference TRBV7-2 and TRBJ1-2, is GAGVSQSPSNKVTEKGKDVELRCDPISGHTALYWYRQSLGQGLEFLIYFQGNSAPDKSGLPSDRFSAERTGGSVSTLTIQRTQQEDSAVYLCASSQHGHGYTFGSGTRLTVV.

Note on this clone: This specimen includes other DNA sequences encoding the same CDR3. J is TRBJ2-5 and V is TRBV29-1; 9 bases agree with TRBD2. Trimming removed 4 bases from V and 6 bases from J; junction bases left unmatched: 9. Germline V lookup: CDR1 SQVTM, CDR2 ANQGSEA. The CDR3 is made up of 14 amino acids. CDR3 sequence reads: CSVGAGRGGKTQYF. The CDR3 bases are TGCAGCGTTGGGGCAGGGCGGGGGGGAAAGACCCAGTACTTC.

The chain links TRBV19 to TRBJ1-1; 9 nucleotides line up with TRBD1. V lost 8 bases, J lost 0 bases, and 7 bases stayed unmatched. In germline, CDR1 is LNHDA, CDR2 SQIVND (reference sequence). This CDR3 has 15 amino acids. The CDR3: CASVRDRDLNTEAFF. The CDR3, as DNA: TGTGCCAGTGTCCGGGACAGGGACTTGAACACTGAAGCTTTCTTT.

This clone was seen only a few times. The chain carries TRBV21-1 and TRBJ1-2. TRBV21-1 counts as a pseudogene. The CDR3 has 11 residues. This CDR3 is CASSTVYGYTF. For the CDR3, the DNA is TGTGCCAGCAGCACCGTCTATGGCTACACCTTC.

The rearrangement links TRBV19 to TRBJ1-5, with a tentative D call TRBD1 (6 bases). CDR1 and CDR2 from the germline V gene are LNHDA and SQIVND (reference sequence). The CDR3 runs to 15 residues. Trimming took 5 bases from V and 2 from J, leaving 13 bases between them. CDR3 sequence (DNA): TGTGCCAGTAGTGCCGACGCAGGGGGCAATCAGCCCCAGCATTTT. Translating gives CASSADAGGNQPQHF.

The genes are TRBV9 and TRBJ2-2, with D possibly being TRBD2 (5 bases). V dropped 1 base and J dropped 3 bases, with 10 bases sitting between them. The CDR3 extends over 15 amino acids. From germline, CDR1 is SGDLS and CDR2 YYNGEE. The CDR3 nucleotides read TGTGCCAGCAGCGTATCCGGGGATTACACCGGGGAGCTGTTTTTT. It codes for CASSVSGDYTGELFF.

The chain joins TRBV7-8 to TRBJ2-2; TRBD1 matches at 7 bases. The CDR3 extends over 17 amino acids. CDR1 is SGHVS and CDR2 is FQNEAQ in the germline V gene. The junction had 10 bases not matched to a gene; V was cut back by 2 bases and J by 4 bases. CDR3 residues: CASSLRGLREITGELFF. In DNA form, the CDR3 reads TGTGCCAGCAGCTTAAGGGGGCTAAGGGAGATCACCGGGGAGCTGTTTTTT.

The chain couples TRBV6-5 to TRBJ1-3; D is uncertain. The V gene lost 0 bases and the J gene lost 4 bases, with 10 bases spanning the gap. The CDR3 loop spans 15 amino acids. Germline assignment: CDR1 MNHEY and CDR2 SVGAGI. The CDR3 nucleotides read TGTGCCAGCAGTTACTCCAGTGGAGGGGGAAACACCATATATTTT. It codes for CASSYSSGGGNTIYF.

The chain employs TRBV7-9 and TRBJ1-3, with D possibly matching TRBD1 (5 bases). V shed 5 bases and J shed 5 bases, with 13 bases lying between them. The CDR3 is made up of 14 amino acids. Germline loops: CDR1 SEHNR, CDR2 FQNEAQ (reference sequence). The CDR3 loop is CASSPQGLRNTIYF. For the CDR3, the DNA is TGTGCCAGCAGCCCTCAGGGACTGCGAAACACCATATATTTT.